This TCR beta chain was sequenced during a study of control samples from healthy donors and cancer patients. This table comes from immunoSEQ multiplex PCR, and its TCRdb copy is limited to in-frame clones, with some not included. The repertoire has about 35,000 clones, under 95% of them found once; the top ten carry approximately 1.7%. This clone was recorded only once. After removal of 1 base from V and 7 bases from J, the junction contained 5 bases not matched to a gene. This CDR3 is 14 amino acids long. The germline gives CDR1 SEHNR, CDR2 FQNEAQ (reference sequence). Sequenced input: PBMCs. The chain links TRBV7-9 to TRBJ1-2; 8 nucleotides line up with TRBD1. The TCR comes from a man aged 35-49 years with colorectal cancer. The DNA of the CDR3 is TGTGCCAGCAGCTTAGGTGGACAGGGTGCTGGCTACACCTTC. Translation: CASSLGGQGAGYTF. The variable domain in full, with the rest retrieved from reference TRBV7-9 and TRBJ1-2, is DTGVSQNPRHKITKRGQNVTFRCDPISEHNRLYWYRQTLGQGPEFLTYFQNEAQLEKSRLLSDRFSAERPKGSFSTLEIQRTEQGDSAMYLCASSLGGQGAGYTFGSGTRLTVV.